These 18 T cell receptor beta chains were all obtained from the same sample, sequenced in a study of identical twins. TCRdb passed the 5' RACE reads through MiXCR, listing each CDR3 protein once. The table records about 530,000 distinct CDR3 sequences, 20% to 25% of them present only once. These data were also reused for a study on yellow fever vaccine responses in identical twins.

Source material: CD4+ T cells sorted from blood. Receptor source: a woman aged 18-35 years in good health.

The chain has TRBV21-1 and TRBJ1-2; the D call TRBD1 from the table was never checked on the DNA. TRBV21-1 is termed a pseudogene. The CDR3 length is 13 residues. The DNA for the CDR3 is TGTGCCAGCAGCCGACAGGTTCATGGTGGCTACACCTTC. This sequence encodes CASSRQVHGGYTF.

The chain recombines TRBV6-1 with TRBJ2-3; 10 bases are a match to TRBD1. CDR1 MNHNS and CDR2 SASEGT come from the germline V gene. The CDR3 is made up of 14 amino acids. Trimming removed 7 bases from V and 6 bases from J; junction bases left unmatched: 7. CDR3 sequence: CASTTGTGADTQYF. DNA for the CDR3: TGTGCCAGCACCACCGGGACAGGGGCCGATACGCAGTATTTT.

A remark on this clonotype: The junction shows a germline mismatch at one end, possibly a read error. This chain joins TRBV20-1 and TRBJ1-2; tentatively, D is TRBD1 (5 bases). The CDR3 is 16 residues long. Germline CDR1 and CDR2: DFQATT and SNEGSKA (reference sequence). CDR3 loop: CCARDRRGGPNYGYTF. CDR3 nucleotides: TGCTGTGCTAGAGATAGAAGGGGCGGTCCTAACTATGGCTACACCTTC.

This chain links TRBV5-6 with TRBJ2-3, with 12 bases aligning to TRBD2. The J segment lost 4 bases and the V segment lost 1 base, leaving 4 bases of the junction unmatched. Germline CDR1 is SGHDT and CDR2 is YYEEEE. This CDR3 is 16 amino acids long. Here the CDR3 DNA reads TGTGCCAGCAGCTTGAGGCTAGCGGGAGGGCCAGATACGCAGTATTTT. Residues: CASSLRLAGGPDTQYF.

This clonotype was seen ten or more times. The chain joins TRBV12-3 or TRBV12-4 to TRBJ1-2; weak D call: TRBD1 (6 bases). This CDR3 is built from 13 residues. V shed 4 bases and J shed 8 bases, with 14 bases lying between them. CDR3 amino acids: CASSSRDNTGYTF. CDR3 nucleotide sequence: TGTGCCAGCAGTTCACGGGACAACACCGGCTACACCTTC.

Only a few counts were recorded for this clonotype. V gene TRBV12-3 or TRBV12-4 combines with J gene TRBJ1-2; maybe TRBD1 (5 bases). V lost 4 bases and J 2 bases, leaving 11 bases between the germline ends. The CDR3 totals 14 residues. CDR3 sequence: CASSYRQRNYGYTF. The CDR3 region has the DNA TGTGCCAGCAGTTACAGACAGCGCAACTATGGCTACACCTTC.

This chain links TRBV4-1 with TRBJ2-5, with 8 positions matching TRBD2. V lost 1 base to trimming and J lost 4 bases; unmatched junction nucleotides: 11. Germline V gene lookup returns CDR1 MGHRA and CDR2 YSYEKL. The CDR3 length is 17 residues. Here the CDR3 DNA reads TGCGCCAGCAGCCAAGGATGGCGGGGGGCGGATGGAGAGACCCAGTACTTC. This encodes CASSQGWRGADGETQYF.

The table lists this clonotype with many counts. Mismatch with germline at one junction end may stem from a read error. The chain couples TRBV5-1 to TRBJ2-3; D unresolved. The germline gives CDR1 SGHRS, CDR2 YFSETQ. The CDR3 has 13 amino acids. CDR3 nucleotides: TGTGCCAGCAGTCTATCAAACACAGATACGCAGTATTTT. Translated, it gives CASSLSNTDTQYF.

The chain couples TRBV7-9 to TRBJ2-2; 9 positions match TRBD1. The CDR3 length is 15 residues. V shed 4 bases and J 3 bases; nucleotides not matched to a gene: 3. Germline V CDR1 and CDR2: SEHNR, FQNEAQ (reference sequence). CDR3 protein: CASSSQGAHTGELFF. In DNA form, the CDR3 reads TGTGCCAGCAGCTCACAGGGGGCTCACACCGGGGAGCTGTTTTTT.

The CDR3 coding sequence is TGTGCCAGCAGTTCCCAAACCGGGACAAGGGATTCACCCCTCCACTTT. The encoded protein is CASSSQTGTRDSPLHF. V and J are TRBV6-5 and TRBJ1-6; D is perhaps TRBD1 (6 bases). The CDR3 consists of 16 residues. Germline assignment: CDR1 MNHEY and CDR2 SVGAGI. The V end lost 4 bases, the J end lost 8 bases, and 18 bases lay between the germline ends.

This sequence joins TRBV12-3 or TRBV12-4 and TRBJ2-1, with D unclear. This CDR3 is 13 amino acids long. V lost 3 bases to trimming and J lost 7 bases, with 10 bases between them. CDR3 loop: CASSFGLQNEQFF. CDR3 in DNA: TGTGCCAGCAGTTTTGGTCTACAAAATGAGCAGTTCTTC.

This clonotype was found a few times. The chain links TRBV20-1 to TRBJ2-1, with 9 nucleotides matching TRBD1. CDR3 length: 14 residues. CDR1 and CDR2 (germline): DFQATT, SNEGSKA (reference sequence). J was trimmed by 4 bases and V by 3 bases; bases with no gene match: 4. Here the CDR3 DNA reads TGCAGTGCTAGTCCGGGACAGGGTTACAATGAGCAGTTCTTC. Residues: CSASPGQGYNEQFF.

This clonotype occurred a few times. The rearrangement uses TRBV5-1 and TRBJ2-1, with 11 bases aligning to TRBD2. This CDR3 has 16 residues. Germline V gives CDR1 SGHRS, CDR2 YFSETQ. V trimming: 2 bases; J trimming: 13 bases; junction bases outside the gene matches: 14. The CDR3: CASSLGTVALAGGQFF. CDR3 DNA: TGCGCCAGCAGCTTAGGGACCGTCGCCCTAGCGGGAGGACAGTTCTTC.

This clonotype occurred many times. The rearrangement links TRBV10-3 to TRBJ1-6, with a weak D call TRBD1 (6 bases). Trimming shortened V by 8 bases and J by 10 bases, and 15 bases separated the two germline ends. From germline, CDR1 is ENHRY and CDR2 SYGVKD. CDR3 length: 13 amino acids. The CDR3 is CAIGGQRRSPLHF. CDR3 coding DNA: TGTGCCATCGGCGGACAGCGTAGGTCACCCCTCCACTTT.

This clonotype was recorded a few times. The chain links TRBV7-9 to TRBJ2-1; D is ambiguous. The CDR3 spans 14 residues. V lost 5 bases and J 7 bases, leaving 15 bases between the germline ends. The germline gives CDR1 SEHNR, CDR2 FQNEAQ (reference sequence). CDR3: CASSVQDGRNEQFF. In DNA, the CDR3 is TGTGCCAGCAGCGTCCAGGATGGCCGAAATGAGCAGTTCTTC.

J is TRBJ1-2 and V is TRBV7-3; 9 nucleotides align to TRBD1. Germline V gene lookup returns CDR1 SGHTA and CDR2 FQGTGA. Germline trimming cut 5 bases from V and 4 bases from J; bases unmatched to any gene: 8. This CDR3 has 15 residues. The CDR3 DNA reads as TGTGCCAGCAGCCAGACAGGGGGTCGAGGCTATGGCTACACCTTC. Its translation is CASSQTGGRGYGYTF.

The chain has TRBV6-1 and TRBJ2-3, with D perhaps TRBD1 (6 bases). The V gene lost 7 bases and the J gene lost 3 bases, with 14 bases spanning the gap. CDR3 length equals 14 residues. Looked up from germline, CDR1 is MNHNS and CDR2 is SASEGT. Here the CDR3 DNA reads TGTGCCAGCACCTCACAGGGATATACAGATACGCAGTATTTT. This codes for CASTSQGYTDTQYF.

This clonotype was found a few times. The gene calls are TRBV7-2 and TRBJ1-1; unclear D gene. The CDR3 length is 13 residues. The germline V gene encodes CDR1 SGHTA and CDR2 FQGNSA. V lost 5 bases to trimming and J lost 3 bases, with 10 bases between them. CDR3 nucleotides: TGTGCCAGCAGCCTACAGAGATACACTGAAGCTTTCTTT. Translation: CASSLQRYTEAFF. The variable domain in full, completed from reference TRBV7-2 and TRBJ1-1, reads GAGVSQSPSNKVTEKGKDVELRCDPISGHTALYWYRQSLGQGLEFLIYFQGNSAPDKSGLPSDRFSAERTGGSVSTLTIQRTQQEDSAVYLCASSLQRYTEAFFGQGTRLTVV.